This T cell receptor beta chain was recorded in a study of T cell responses to AZD1222 COVID-19 vaccine. Germline CDR1 is LNHDA and CDR2 is SQIVND (reference sequence). This CDR3 comprises 12 residues. The V end was cut by 5 bases, the J end by 11 bases, with 13 bases between. Pooled together were second doses at about 4 or about 12 weeks. Overall study results and limits: Repertoires were obtained solely post-peak T cell response. Rises in breadth and depth of Spike-specific TCRs came after two AZD1222 doses. Among the donors, most were white British and more were female, and clonal diversity was possibly underestimated.

With regard to this clone: Antigen specificity is unknown.

The repertoire was sequenced with immunoSEQ multiplex PCR; TCRdb's copy has only in-frame clones and lacks some. Counted here are some 130,000 clones, 70% to 90% occurring once; the ten biggest clones make up over 8%. The sequenced sample was peripheral blood, obtained 28 days after the second AZD1222 dose. The TCR was taken from an adult who received the AZD1222 COVID-19 vaccine. This chain uses TRBV19 with TRBJ1-5; D is uncertain. CDR3 protein: CASSPSAGAQHF. The CDR3 coding sequence is TGTGCCAGTAGTCCTTCCGCTGGGGCCCAGCATTTT.